These T cell receptor beta chains were read from a single sample in a study of blood T cell repertoires in COVID-19. Repertoires were generated with immunoSEQ multiplex PCR, while TCRdb's copy carries only in-frame clones and drops some. The sample lists about 280,000 clones, over 75% occurring once. Material: peripheral blood. These receptors were collected from a human donor in a cohort sampled during active COVID-19. Each CDR3 is given with its conserved first and last residue. The D gene is left open where the match is weak. Expanded clones get a size class; other rows say once, few or many, or leave the size out.

D: .; length: 14; size: .; J: TRBJ1-5; V: TRBV6-9; CDR3: CASSYERANQPQHF; DNA: TGTGCCAGCAGTTATGAGAGGGCCAATCAGCCCCAGCATTTT
D: TRBD1; length: 15; size: few; J: TRBJ2-3; V: TRBV7-9; CDR3: CASSPGTVSTDTQYF; DNA: TGTGCCAGCAGCCCAGGGACAGTAAGCACAGATACGCAGTATTTT
D: .; length: 17; size: .; J: TRBJ2-1; V: TRBV4-3; CDR3: CASSQDPGGPSYNEQFF; DNA: TGCGCCAGCAGCCAAGATCCAGGGGGGCCCTCCTACAATGAGCAGTTCTTC
D: .; length: 13; size: .; J: TRBJ2-1; V: TRBV7-2; CDR3: CASSLGHLASQFF; DNA: TGTGCCAGCAGCTTAGGTCACCTAGCGAGCCAGTTCTTC
D: .; length: 16; size: few; J: TRBJ1-3; V: TRBV25-1; CDR3: CASSEPGLFSGNTIYF; DNA: TGTGCCAGCAGTGAGCCAGGACTCTTCTCTGGAAACACCATATATTTT
D: .; length: 15; size: .; J: TRBJ1-1; V: TRBV19; CDR3: CASSMQGQMNTEAFF; DNA: TGTGCCAGTAGTATGCAGGGACAAATGAACACTGAAGCTTTCTTT
D: TRBD2; length: 14; size: .; J: TRBJ2-7; V: TRBV11-3; CDR3: CASSASGLSYEQYF; DNA: TGTGCCAGCAGCGCTAGCGGGCTCTCCTACGAGCAGTACTTC
D: .; length: 13; size: .; J: TRBJ2-2; V: TRBV2; CDR3: CASRGLLTGELFF; DNA: TGTGCCAGCAGGGGACTGCTCACCGGGGAGCTGTTTTTT
D: .; length: 12; size: .; J: TRBJ2-7; V: TRBV27; CDR3: CASSRGPYEQYF; DNA: TGTGCCAGCAGTAGGGGTCCCTACGAGCAGTACTTC
D: .; length: 12; size: few; J: TRBJ2-7; V: TRBV7-9; CDR3: CASSLQGYEQYF; DNA: TGTGCCAGCAGCTTACAGGGCTACGAGCAGTACTTC
D: TRBD1; length: 13; size: once; J: TRBJ1-2; V: TRBV7-9; CDR3: CASSYGTVYGYTF; DNA: TGTGCCAGCAGCTACGGGACAGTCTATGGCTACACCTTC
D: .; length: 17; size: .; J: TRBJ2-1; V: TRBV7-8; CDR3: CASSLLHSFSSYNEQFF; DNA: TGTGCCAGCAGCTTATTGCACAGCTTCAGCTCCTACAATGAGCAGTTCTTC
D: .; length: 14; size: .; J: TRBJ1-1; V: TRBV5-5; CDR3: CASSWRGPNTEAFF; DNA: TGTGCCAGCAGCTGGAGGGGCCCCAACACTGAAGCTTTCTTT
D: .; length: 13; size: .; J: TRBJ1-1; V: TRBV12-3/TRBV12-4; CDR3: CASSLGVNTEAFF; DNA: TGTGCCAGCAGTTTAGGAGTGAACACTGAAGCTTTCTTT
D: TRBD1; length: 14; size: .; J: TRBJ1-1; V: TRBV5-1; CDR3: CASSTGQGNTEAFF; DNA: TGCGCCAGCAGCACTGGACAGGGGAACACTGAAGCTTTCTTT
D: TRBD2; length: 14; size: .; J: TRBJ2-3; V: TRBV6-2/TRBV6-3; CDR3: CASSLAGAGDTQYF; DNA: TGTGCCAGCAGTTTAGCGGGAGCCGGAGATACGCAGTATTTT
D: TRBD2; length: 17; size: .; J: TRBJ2-3; V: TRBV7-8; CDR3: CASSLTSGSGRTDTQYF; DNA: TGTGCCAGCAGCTTAACGTCGGGTAGCGGGAGAACCGATACGCAGTATTTT
D: .; length: 12; size: .; J: TRBJ2-7; V: TRBV6-5; CDR3: CASSRGGYEQYF; DNA: TGTGCCAGCAGTAGGGGCGGCTACGAGCAGTACTTC
D: TRBD1; length: 15; size: .; J: TRBJ1-1; V: TRBV7-9; CDR3: CASTEGTGFLTEAFF; DNA: TGTGCCAGCACCGAGGGGACAGGTTTCCTCACAGAAGCTTTCTTT
D: .; length: 14; size: many; J: TRBJ2-2; V: TRBV29-1; CDR3: CSVGGRGATGELFF; DNA: TGCAGCGTTGGGGGACGCGGGGCCACCGGGGAGCTGTTTTTT
D: .; length: 14; size: .; J: TRBJ2-7; V: TRBV6-2/TRBV6-3; CDR3: CASSYSSTGLEQYF; DNA: TGTGCCAGCAGTTACTCCTCGACAGGTCTCGAGCAGTACTTC
D: TRBD2; length: 14; size: .; J: TRBJ2-5; V: TRBV7-2; CDR3: CASSISGPGETQYF; DNA: TGTGCCAGCAGCATTAGCGGGCCGGGAGAGACCCAGTACTTC